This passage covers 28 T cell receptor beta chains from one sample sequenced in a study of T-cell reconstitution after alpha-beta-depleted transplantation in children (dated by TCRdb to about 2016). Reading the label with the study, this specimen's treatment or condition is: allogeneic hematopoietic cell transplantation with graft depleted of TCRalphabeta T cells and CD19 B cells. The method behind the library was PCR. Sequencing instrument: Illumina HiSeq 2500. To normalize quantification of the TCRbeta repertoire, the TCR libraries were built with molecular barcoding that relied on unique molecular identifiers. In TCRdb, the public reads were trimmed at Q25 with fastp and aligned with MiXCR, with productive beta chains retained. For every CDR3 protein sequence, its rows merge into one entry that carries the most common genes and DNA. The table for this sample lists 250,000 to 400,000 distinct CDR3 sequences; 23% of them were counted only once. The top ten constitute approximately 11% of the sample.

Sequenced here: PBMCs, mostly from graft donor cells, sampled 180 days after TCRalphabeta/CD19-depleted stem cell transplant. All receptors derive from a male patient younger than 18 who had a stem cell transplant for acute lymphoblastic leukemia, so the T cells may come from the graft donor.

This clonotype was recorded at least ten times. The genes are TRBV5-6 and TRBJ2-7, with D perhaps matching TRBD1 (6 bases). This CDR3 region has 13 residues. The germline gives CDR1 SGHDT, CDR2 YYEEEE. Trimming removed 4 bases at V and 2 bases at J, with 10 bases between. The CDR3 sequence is CASSVDRAYEQYF. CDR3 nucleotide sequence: TGTGCCAGCAGCGTGGACAGAGCCTACGAGCAGTACTTC.

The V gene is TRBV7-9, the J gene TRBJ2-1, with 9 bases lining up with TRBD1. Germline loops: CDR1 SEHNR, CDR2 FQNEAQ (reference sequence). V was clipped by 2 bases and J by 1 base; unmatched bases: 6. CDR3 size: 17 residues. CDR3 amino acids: CASSLRLTGGSYNEQFF. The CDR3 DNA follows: TGTGCCAGCAGCTTAAGACTGACAGGGGGATCCTACAATGAGCAGTTCTTC. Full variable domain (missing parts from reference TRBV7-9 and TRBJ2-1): DTGVSQNPRHKITKRGQNVTFRCDPISEHNRLYWYRQTLGQGPEFLTYFQNEAQLEKSRLLSDRFSAERPKGSFSTLEIQRTEQGDSAMYLCASSLRLTGGSYNEQFFGPGTRLTVL.

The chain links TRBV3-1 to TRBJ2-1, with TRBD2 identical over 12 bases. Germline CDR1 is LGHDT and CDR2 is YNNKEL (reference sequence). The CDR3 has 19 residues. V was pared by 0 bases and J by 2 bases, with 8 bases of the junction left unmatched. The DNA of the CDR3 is TGTGCCAGCAGCCAAGATTCAGGGCTAGCGGGAGGGCCCTACAATGAGCAGTTCTTC. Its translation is CASSQDSGLAGGPYNEQFF.

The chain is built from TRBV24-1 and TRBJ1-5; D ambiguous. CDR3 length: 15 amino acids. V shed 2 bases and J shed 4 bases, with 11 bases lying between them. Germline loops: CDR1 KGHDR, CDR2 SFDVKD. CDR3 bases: TGTGCCACCAGTGATTCTGGACGGCGGAATCAGCCCCAGCATTTT. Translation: CATSDSGRRNQPQHF.

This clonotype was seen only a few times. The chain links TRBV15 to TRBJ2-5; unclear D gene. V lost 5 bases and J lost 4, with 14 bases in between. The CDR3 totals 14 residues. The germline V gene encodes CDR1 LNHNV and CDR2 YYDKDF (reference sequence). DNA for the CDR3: TGTGCCACCAGCCCCGCCGGGTGGGGAGAGACCCAGTACTTC. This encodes CATSPAGWGETQYF. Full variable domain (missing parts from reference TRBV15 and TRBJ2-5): DAMVIQNPRYQVTQFGKPVTLSCSQTLNHNVMYWYQQKSSQAPKLLFHYYDKDFNNEADTPDNFQSRRPNTSFCFLDIRSPGLGDTAMYLCATSPAGWGETQYFGPGTRLLVL.

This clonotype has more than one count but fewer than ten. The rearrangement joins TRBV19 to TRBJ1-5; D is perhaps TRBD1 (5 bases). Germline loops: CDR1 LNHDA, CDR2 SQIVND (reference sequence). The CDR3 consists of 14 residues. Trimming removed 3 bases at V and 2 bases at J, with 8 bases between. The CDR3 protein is CASSILGGNQPQHF. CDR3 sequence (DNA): TGTGCCAGTAGTATTTTGGGGGGCAATCAGCCCCAGCATTTT. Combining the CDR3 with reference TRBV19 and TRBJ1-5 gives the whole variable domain DGGITQSPKYLFRKEGQNVTLSCEQNLNHDAMYWYRQDPGQGLRLIYYSQIVNDFQKGDIAEGYSVSREKKESFPLTVTSAQKNPTAFYLCASSILGGNQPQHFGDGTRLSIL.

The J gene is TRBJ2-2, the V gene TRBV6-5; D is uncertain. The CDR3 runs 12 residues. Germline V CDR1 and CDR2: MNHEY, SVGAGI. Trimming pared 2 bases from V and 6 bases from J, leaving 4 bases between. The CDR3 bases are TGTGCCAGCAGTTACATGTCCGGGGAGCTGTTTTTT. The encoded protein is CASSYMSGELFF.

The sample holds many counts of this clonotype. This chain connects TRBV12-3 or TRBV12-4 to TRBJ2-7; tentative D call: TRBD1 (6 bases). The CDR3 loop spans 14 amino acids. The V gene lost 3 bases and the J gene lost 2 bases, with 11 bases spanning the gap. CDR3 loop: CASSLGQGPYEQYF. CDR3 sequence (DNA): TGTGCCAGCAGTTTGGGGCAGGGGCCCTACGAGCAGTACTTC.

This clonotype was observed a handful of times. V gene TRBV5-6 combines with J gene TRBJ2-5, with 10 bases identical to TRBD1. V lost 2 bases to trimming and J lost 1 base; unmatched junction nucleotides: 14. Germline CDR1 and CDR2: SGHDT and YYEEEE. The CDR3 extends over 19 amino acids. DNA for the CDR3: TGTGCCAGCAGCTTTTCCGGGACAGGGGTGATTGTGCGCCAAGAGACCCAGTACTTC. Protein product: CASSFSGTGVIVRQETQYF. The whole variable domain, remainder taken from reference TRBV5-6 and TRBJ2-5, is DAGVTQSPTHLIKTRGQQVTLRCSPKSGHDTVSWYQQALGQGPQFIFQYYEEEERQRGNFPDRFSGHQFPNYSSELNVNALLLGDSALYLCASSFSGTGVIVRQETQYFGPGTRLLVL.

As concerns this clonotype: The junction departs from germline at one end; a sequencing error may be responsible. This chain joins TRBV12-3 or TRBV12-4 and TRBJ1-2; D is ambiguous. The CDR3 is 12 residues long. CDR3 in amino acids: CASSFNNYGDTF. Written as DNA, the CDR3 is TGTGCCAGCAGTTTTAATAACTATGGCGACACCTTC.

CDR3 DNA sequence: TGTGCCAGCAGCTTAGGTGGGACCAGATGGGAGACCCAGTACTTC. Residues: CASSLGGTRWETQYF. The chain uses TRBV7-2 and TRBJ2-5; D could derive from TRBD1 or TRBD2 (5 bases each). V was pared by 1 base and J by 5 bases, with 14 bases between. This CDR3 has 15 amino acids. Germline V gene data show CDR1 as SGHTA and CDR2 as FQGNSA. Combining the CDR3 with reference TRBV7-2 and TRBJ2-5 gives the whole variable domain GAGVSQSPSNKVTEKGKDVELRCDPISGHTALYWYRQSLGQGLEFLIYFQGNSAPDKSGLPSDRFSAERTGGSVSTLTIQRTQQEDSAVYLCASSLGGTRWETQYFGPGTRLLVL.

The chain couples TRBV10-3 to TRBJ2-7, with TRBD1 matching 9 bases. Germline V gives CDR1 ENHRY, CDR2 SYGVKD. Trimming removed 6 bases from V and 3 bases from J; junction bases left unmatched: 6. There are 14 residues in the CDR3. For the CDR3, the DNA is TGTGCCATCAGCCGGGACAGGGAATTCTACGAGCAGTACTTC. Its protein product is CAISRDREFYEQYF.

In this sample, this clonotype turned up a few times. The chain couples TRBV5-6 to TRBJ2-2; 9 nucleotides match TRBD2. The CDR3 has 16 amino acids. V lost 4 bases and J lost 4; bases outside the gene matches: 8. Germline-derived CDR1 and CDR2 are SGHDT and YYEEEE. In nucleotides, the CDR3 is TGTGCCAGCAGCCATTCTAGCGGGACGGGCACCGGGGAGCTGTTTTTT. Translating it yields CASSHSSGTGTGELFF.

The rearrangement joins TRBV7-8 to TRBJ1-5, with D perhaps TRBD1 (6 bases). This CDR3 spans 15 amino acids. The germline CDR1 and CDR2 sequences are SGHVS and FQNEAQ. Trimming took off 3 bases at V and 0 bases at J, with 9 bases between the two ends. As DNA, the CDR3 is TGTGCCAGCAGCTTCGGGGGCCGTAGCAATCAGCCCCAGCATTTT. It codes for CASSFGGRSNQPQHF.

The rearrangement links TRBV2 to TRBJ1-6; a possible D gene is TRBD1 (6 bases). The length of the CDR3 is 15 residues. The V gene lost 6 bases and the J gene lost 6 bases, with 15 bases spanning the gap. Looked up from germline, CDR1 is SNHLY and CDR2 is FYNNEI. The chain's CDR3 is CASSVADRPNSPLHF. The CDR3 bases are TGTGCCAGCAGCGTTGCAGACAGGCCTAATTCACCCCTCCACTTT.

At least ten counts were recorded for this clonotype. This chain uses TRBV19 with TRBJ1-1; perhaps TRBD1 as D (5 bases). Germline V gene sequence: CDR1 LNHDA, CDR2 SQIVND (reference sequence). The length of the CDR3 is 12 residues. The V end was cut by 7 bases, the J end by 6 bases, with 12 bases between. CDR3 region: CASTLGHAEAFF. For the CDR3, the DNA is TGTGCCAGTACGCTTGGACACGCTGAAGCTTTCTTT.

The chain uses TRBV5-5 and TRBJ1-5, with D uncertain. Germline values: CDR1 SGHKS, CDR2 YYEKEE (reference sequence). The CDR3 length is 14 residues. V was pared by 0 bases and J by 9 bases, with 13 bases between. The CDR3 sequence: CASSLGSPERPQHF. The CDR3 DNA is TGTGCCAGCAGCTTGGGCAGTCCGGAACGGCCCCAGCATTTT.

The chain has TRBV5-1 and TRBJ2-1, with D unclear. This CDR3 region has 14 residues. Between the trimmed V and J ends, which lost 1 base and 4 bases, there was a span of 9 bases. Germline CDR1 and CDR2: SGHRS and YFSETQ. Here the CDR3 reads CASSLTQIYNEQFF. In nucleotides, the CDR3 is TGCGCCAGCAGCTTGACACAGATTTACAATGAGCAGTTCTTC.

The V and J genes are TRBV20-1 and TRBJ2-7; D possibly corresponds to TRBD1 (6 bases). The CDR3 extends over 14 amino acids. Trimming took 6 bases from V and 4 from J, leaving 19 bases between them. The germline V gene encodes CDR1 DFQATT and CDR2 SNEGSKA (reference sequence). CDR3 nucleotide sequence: TGCAGTGCCCCTCGGTTGGGGGCGAAATACGAGCAGTACTTC. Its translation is CSAPRLGAKYEQYF.

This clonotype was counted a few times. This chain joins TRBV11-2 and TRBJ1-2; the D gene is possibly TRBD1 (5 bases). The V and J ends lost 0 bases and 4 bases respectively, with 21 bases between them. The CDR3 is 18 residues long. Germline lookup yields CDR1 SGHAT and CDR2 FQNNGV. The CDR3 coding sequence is TGTGCCAGCAGCTTAGAGGTGGGGTGGGTTACAGGAGGCTATGGCTACACCTTC. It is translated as CASSLEVGWVTGGYGYTF. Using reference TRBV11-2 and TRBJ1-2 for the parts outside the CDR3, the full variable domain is EAGVAQSPRYKIIEKRQSVAFWCNPISGHATLYWYQQILGQGPKLLIQFQNNGVVDDSQLPKDRFSAERLKGVDSTLKIQPAKLEDSAVYLCASSLEVGWVTGGYGYTFGSGTRLTVV.

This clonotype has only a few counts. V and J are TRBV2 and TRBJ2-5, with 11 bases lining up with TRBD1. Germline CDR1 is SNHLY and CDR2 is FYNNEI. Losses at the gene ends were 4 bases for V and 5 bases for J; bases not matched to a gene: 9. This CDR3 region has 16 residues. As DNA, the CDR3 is TGTGCCAGCAGTGTAATCAAGGGACAGGGGGGCGAGACCCAGTACTTC. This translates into CASSVIKGQGGETQYF.

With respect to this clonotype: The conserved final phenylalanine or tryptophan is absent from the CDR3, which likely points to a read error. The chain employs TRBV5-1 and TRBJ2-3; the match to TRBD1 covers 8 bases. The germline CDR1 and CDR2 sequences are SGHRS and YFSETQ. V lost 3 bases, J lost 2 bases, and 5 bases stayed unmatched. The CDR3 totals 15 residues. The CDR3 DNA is TGCGCCAGCAGCTCAGGACAGGGAGTCACAGATACGCAGTATTAT. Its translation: CASSSGQGVTDTQYY.

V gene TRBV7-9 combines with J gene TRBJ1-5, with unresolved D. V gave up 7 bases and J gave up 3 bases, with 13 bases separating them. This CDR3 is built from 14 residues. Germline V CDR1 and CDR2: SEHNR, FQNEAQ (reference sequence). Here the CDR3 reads CASNRDGFNQPQHF. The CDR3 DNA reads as TGTGCCAGCAACCGTGACGGTTTCAATCAGCCCCAGCATTTT.

CDR3 sequence (DNA): TGTGCCAGTACCCTAGCGGGACGCCGCTCCACCGGGGAGCTGTTTTTT. It translates to CASTLAGRRSTGELFF. This chain uses TRBV19 with TRBJ2-2, with 9 positions matching TRBD2. There are 16 residues in the CDR3. Germline loops: CDR1 LNHDA, CDR2 SQIVND (reference sequence). J lost 4 bases, V lost 7 bases, and 10 bases had no gene match.

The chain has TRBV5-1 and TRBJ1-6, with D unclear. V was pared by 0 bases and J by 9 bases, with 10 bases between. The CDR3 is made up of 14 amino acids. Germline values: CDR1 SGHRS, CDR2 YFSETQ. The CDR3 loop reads CASSLEVGISPLHF. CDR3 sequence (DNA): TGCGCCAGCAGCTTGGAGGTTGGGATTTCACCCCTCCACTTT.

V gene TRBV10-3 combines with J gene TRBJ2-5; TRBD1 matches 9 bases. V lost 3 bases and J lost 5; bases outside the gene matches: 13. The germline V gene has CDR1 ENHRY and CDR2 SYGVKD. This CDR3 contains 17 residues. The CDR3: CAISEVTGGAEGETQYF. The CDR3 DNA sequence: TGTGCCATCAGTGAAGTTACAGGGGGCGCTGAGGGGGAGACCCAGTACTTC.

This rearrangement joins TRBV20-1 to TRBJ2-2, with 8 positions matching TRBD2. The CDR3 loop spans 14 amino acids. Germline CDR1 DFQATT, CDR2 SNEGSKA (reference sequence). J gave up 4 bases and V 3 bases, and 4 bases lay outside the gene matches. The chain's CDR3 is CSASRGGLTGELFF. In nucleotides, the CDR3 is TGCAGTGCTAGCCGGGGGGGCCTCACCGGGGAGCTGTTTTTT.

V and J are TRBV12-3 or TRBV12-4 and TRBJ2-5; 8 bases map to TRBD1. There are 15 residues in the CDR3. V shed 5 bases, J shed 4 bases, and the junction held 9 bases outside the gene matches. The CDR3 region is CASSLLQGGGETQYF. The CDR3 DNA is TGTGCCAGCAGTCTACTACAGGGGGGCGGAGAGACCCAGTACTTC.